The entry below describes one T cell receptor beta chain. The antigen it binds to is not known. No quality values exist for individual bases; no much larger clone is one base distant. The data belong to a study of lymphopenia after photon versus proton radiotherapy (dated by TCRdb to about 2019). General notes on the study: The study compared the immunological effects of photon versus proton radiation therapy in patients with gastrointestinal tumors who developed high-grade lymphopenia. The approximately 20 patients in the cohort had gastrointestinal tumors, were treated with either photon or proton therapy, and subsequently developed lymphopenia. The study aimed to characterize how the two radiation modalities differ in their impact on the immune system. General conclusions and limits of the study: Proton-treated patients stayed relatively stable during treatment, while photon-treated patients lost naive T cells and TCR diversity and gained effector/memory populations. The authors looked at the survival association only in patients who died, and they framed better survival with proton therapy as a possibility rather than a demonstrated result. Once the lymphocyte count had reached its nadir, the repertoires of photon-treated patients showed oligoclonal expansion, particularly of CD8+ Temra cells, and this expansion drove the decline in diversity. Across the cohort, among patients who died, a greater drop in TCR diversity after the nadir was inversely correlated with overall survival time.

CDR1 and CDR2 were assigned from the germline V gene as SGHRS and YFSETQ. Including the terminal cysteine and phenylalanine, the CDR3 comprises 13 residues. Only the CDR3 region is kept as DNA, spanning 39 bases read in frame from base 1. V has 7 bases trimmed and J has 7 bases trimmed; junction bases matching no gene number 4. Libraries were prepared through the immunoSEQ multiplex PCR assay. Alongside multiparametric flow cytometry, deep sequencing of rearranged TCR beta loci was used to profile the T cell repertoires. As stored in TCRdb, this immuneACCESS dataset retains in-frame rearrangements with V and J assigned. A fraction of the clones does not appear; measured against another copy, unresolved V genes explain less than half of the discrepancy, and the remainder lacks a known reason. The table for this sample lists roughly 63,000 clones; about 88% of them were counted only once. Around 2% of the sample lies in the top ten.

The sequence derives from a man in his fifties or sixties with pancreatic cancer. The V and J segments used are TRBV5-1 and TRBJ2-1, with 11 junctional bases fitting TRBD2. The specimen comprised peripheral blood, sampled from a patient treated with proton-based radiotherapy. For the CDR3, the sequence is CASAIAGGNEQFF. At the DNA level, the sequence is TGCGCCAGCGCGATAGCGGGAGGGAATGAGCAGTTCTTC.